The 21 T cell receptor beta chains below come from one sample, sequenced in a study of cytomegalovirus exposure and HLA in healthy donors. 13 Jbeta primers and 60 Vbeta primers were used for the PCR. The repertoire was sequenced with immunoSEQ multiplex PCR; TCRdb's copy has only in-frame clones and lacks some. The sample includes some 200,000 clones, roughly three quarters seen only once; the top ten take more than 0.35%. The sample consisted of PBMCs. The receptors stem from a male donor in good health and CMV-seropositive.

This chain uses TRBV15 with TRBJ1-1; 9 nucleotides align to TRBD1. After removal of 0 bases from V and 6 bases from J, the junction contained 8 bases not matched to a gene. Per the germline V gene, CDR1 is LNHNV and CDR2 is YYDKDF (reference sequence). The CDR3 has 16 amino acids. The DNA for the CDR3 is TGTGCCACCAGCAGAGAACTCTCGGACAGGGGTGCTGAAGCTTTCTTT. It yields the protein CATSRELSDRGAEAFF. Full variable domain (remainder filled in from reference TRBV15 and TRBJ1-1): DAMVIQNPRYQVTQFGKPVTLSCSQTLNHNVMYWYQQKSSQAPKLLFHYYDKDFNNEADTPDNFQSRRPNTSFCFLDIRSPGLGDTAMYLCATSRELSDRGAEAFFGQGTRLTVV.

The rearrangement uses TRBV10-3 and TRBJ2-7; possibly TRBD1 for D (6 bases). The CDR3 consists of 13 residues. Trimming shortened V by 7 bases and J by 2 bases, and 12 bases separated the two germline ends. CDR1 and CDR2 from the germline V gene are ENHRY and SYGVKD. CDR3 nucleotides: TGTGCCATCACAGGGGATACTGCCTACGAGCAGTACTTC. It yields the protein CAITGDTAYEQYF.

V and J are TRBV7-9 and TRBJ2-1, with D hard to call. There are 11 residues in the CDR3. The germline V gene encodes CDR1 SEHNR and CDR2 FQNEAQ (reference sequence). V lost 3 bases, J lost 8 bases, and 5 bases lay in between. CDR3 loop: CASSFAHEQFF. The CDR3 nucleotides read TGTGCCAGCAGCTTCGCGCATGAGCAGTTCTTC.

This chain joins TRBV10-3 and TRBJ2-7; 7 positions agree with TRBD1. Germline V gives CDR1 ENHRY, CDR2 SYGVKD. This CDR3 region has 13 residues. V lost 5 bases and J lost 6; bases outside the gene matches: 7. The CDR3 DNA reads TGTGCCATCAGTATCGACAGGGAAGCCGAGCAGTACTTC. Its protein product is CAISIDREAEQYF.

This clone came up a few times. This chain connects TRBV7-9 to TRBJ2-5; 9 bases map to TRBD1. V dropped 2 bases and J dropped 1; count of bases not matched to a gene: 14. This CDR3 spans 19 amino acids. Looked up from germline, CDR1 is SEHNR and CDR2 is FQNEAQ (reference sequence). CDR3 DNA sequence: TGTGCCAGCAGCTTACTTCCCGGGACAGGGCGATTATTCCAAGAGACCCAGTACTTC. This codes for CASSLLPGTGRLFQETQYF.

The V gene is TRBV7-6, the J gene TRBJ2-7, with D tentatively TRBD2 (6 bases). Germline V gene data show CDR1 as SGHVS and CDR2 as FNYEAQ. The CDR3 is made up of 17 amino acids. V was cut by 1 base and J by 5 bases, with 21 bases left in between. The CDR3 DNA reads as TGTGCCAGCAGCTTAGACATACCGGGACTCCACAACGACGAGCAGTACTTC. Encoded protein: CASSLDIPGLHNDEQYF.

To note about this clone: This sample includes further DNA sequences coding for the same CDR3. The chain carries TRBV18 and TRBJ2-7; possible D gene TRBD1, 6 bases. Deletions cut 3 bases from V and 3 bases from J, with 12 bases between. This CDR3 is 14 amino acids long. The V gene's germline CDR1 is KGHSH and CDR2 LQKENI. The chain's CDR3 is CASSPVAGDYEQYF. In nucleotides, the CDR3 is TGTGCCAGCTCACCGGTGGCAGGGGACTACGAGCAGTACTTC.

The chain uses TRBV7-9 and TRBJ2-7; possibly TRBD1 for D (6 bases). This CDR3 spans 14 amino acids. Germline CDR1 reads SEHNR; CDR2 reads FQNEAQ (reference sequence). V was cut by 4 bases and J by 5 bases, with 15 bases left in between. This CDR3 reads CASSSDRNIHEQYF. The CDR3 DNA reads as TGTGCCAGCAGCTCCGACAGGAATATCCACGAGCAGTACTTC. Using reference TRBV7-9 and TRBJ2-7 for the parts outside the CDR3, the full variable domain is DTGVSQNPRHKITKRGQNVTFRCDPISEHNRLYWYRQTLGQGPEFLTYFQNEAQLEKSRLLSDRFSAERPKGSFSTLEIQRTEQGDSAMYLCASSSDRNIHEQYFGPGTRLTVT.

V usage is TRBV28 and J usage is TRBJ1-1; D remains unclear. The V gene lost 1 base and the J gene lost 2 bases, with 5 bases spanning the gap. Germline CDR1 MDHEN, CDR2 SYDVKM. There are 13 residues in the CDR3. CDR3 nucleotide sequence: TGTGCCAGCAGTTTATCCTCTAACACTGAAGCTTTCTTT. Its translation: CASSLSSNTEAFF.

The CDR3 protein is CASSSTGDLQRTQYF. CDR3 nucleotide sequence: TGTGCCAGCAGTTCGACAGGGGATCTTCAACGGACCCAGTACTTC. The gene calls are TRBV5-4 and TRBJ2-5; TRBD1 matches at 8 bases. The V gene end was trimmed by 5 bases and the J gene end by 7 bases; junction bases not matched to a gene: 13. In germline, CDR1 is SGHNT, CDR2 YYREEE (reference sequence). This CDR3 has 15 residues.

V usage is TRBV9 and J usage is TRBJ2-3; 10 nucleotides align to TRBD2. V was clipped by 1 base and J by 1 base; unmatched bases: 6. The V gene's germline CDR1 is SGDLS and CDR2 YYNGEE. The CDR3 sequence is 17 residues long. CDR3 DNA sequence: TGTGCCAGCAGCGTACTAGCGGGAGTACGGGGCACAGATACGCAGTATTTT. Encoded protein: CASSVLAGVRGTDTQYF.

This clone was seen just once. The CDR3 region has the DNA TGTGCCATCGGCCGGGCCGATTCGGGACTAGCGACAGATACGCAGTATTTT. This translates into CAIGRADSGLATDTQYF. This chain joins TRBV10-3 and TRBJ2-3; 10 positions agree with TRBD2. Germline CDR1 and CDR2: ENHRY and SYGVKD. After removal of 8 bases from V and 3 bases from J, the junction contained 14 bases not matched to a gene. This CDR3 is 17 amino acids long.

There are a few counts of this clone. The chain recombines TRBV4-1 with TRBJ1-1, with a tentative D call TRBD1 (5 bases). Trimming stripped 8 bases from V and 5 bases from J, with 9 bases between. Germline CDR1 reads MGHRA; CDR2 reads YSYEKL. This CDR3 is built from 11 residues. This CDR3 reads CASLGQTEAFF. For the CDR3, the DNA is TGCGCCAGCTTGGGGCAGACTGAAGCTTTCTTT.

This clone was counted once. The chain has TRBV4-3 and TRBJ1-6, with TRBD1 matching over 9 bases. Looked up from germline, CDR1 is LGHNA and CDR2 is YSLEER. The CDR3 covers 16 residues. V lost 2 bases to trimming and J lost 9 bases; unmatched junction nucleotides: 8. Here the CDR3 reads CASSQKGTGSGSPLHF. The CDR3 bases are TGCGCCAGCAGCCAAAAAGGGACAGGGAGCGGTTCACCCCTCCACTTT.

The chain recombines TRBV11-1 with TRBJ2-2; a possible D gene is TRBD1 (5 bases). With 5 bases removed from V and 7 bases from J, the gap between germline ends came to 8 bases. The length of the CDR3 is 12 residues. Germline CDR1 and CDR2: SGHAT and FQDESV (reference sequence). The CDR3 DNA reads as TGTGCCAGCAGCCTTCAGGGCGGGGAGCTGTTTTTT. This encodes CASSLQGGELFF.

The rearrangement joins TRBV7-3 to TRBJ1-1; 9 nucleotides line up with TRBD1. Germline assignment: CDR1 SGHTA and CDR2 FQGTGA. The CDR3 runs to 13 residues. After removal of 4 bases from V and 5 bases from J, the junction contained 2 bases not matched to a gene. CDR3 residues: CASSSQGATEAFF. DNA of the CDR3: TGTGCCAGCAGCTCACAGGGGGCGACTGAAGCTTTCTTT.

This chain uses TRBV5-1 with TRBJ2-1; 9 bases line up with TRBD2. The CDR3 extends over 18 amino acids. V shed 0 bases and J 1 base; nucleotides not matched to a gene: 8. In germline, CDR1 is SGHRS, CDR2 YFSETQ. CDR3 amino acids: CASSLGVSGSLSYNEQFF. The CDR3 DNA sequence: TGCGCCAGCAGCTTGGGGGTTAGCGGGAGTCTTTCCTACAATGAGCAGTTCTTC. Looking up the rest from reference TRBV5-1 and TRBJ2-1 gives the full variable domain: KAGVTQTPRYLIKTRGQQVTLSCSPISGHRSVSWYQQTPGQGLQFLFEYFSETQRNKGNFPGRFSGRQFSNSRSEMNVSTLELGDSALYLCASSLGVSGSLSYNEQFFGPGTRLTVL.

This chain links TRBV6-5 with TRBJ1-1; D gene uncertain. Trimming cost V 2 bases and J 5 bases, with 9 bases left between them. From germline, CDR1 is MNHEY and CDR2 SVGAGI. This CDR3 comprises 13 residues. In nucleotides, the CDR3 is TGTGCCAGCAGTTACCCCGGTAGAACTGAAGCTTTCTTT. Residues: CASSYPGRTEAFF.

The chain combines TRBV28 with TRBJ1-1; 10 nucleotides match TRBD1. V was pared by 5 bases and J by 1 base, with 7 bases of the junction left unmatched. The length of the CDR3 is 16 residues. The V gene's germline CDR1 is MDHEN and CDR2 SYDVKM. This chain's CDR3 is CASSLPGQGWNTEAFF. CDR3 nucleotide sequence: TGTGCCAGCAGTCTACCGGGACAGGGGTGGAACACTGAAGCTTTCTTT.

This clone was seen a few times. The rearrangement uses TRBV29-1 and TRBJ2-4; D unresolved. V was clipped by 6 bases and J by 1 base, with 16 bases between them. The CDR3 covers 15 residues. Germline V gives CDR1 SQVTM, CDR2 ANQGSEA. The DNA of the CDR3 is TGCAGCGTACGACTGTTCGTTGCCGCCAAAAACATTCAGTACTTC. Translating it yields CSVRLFVAAKNIQYF.

The V gene is TRBV2, the J gene TRBJ2-7; 8 positions match TRBD2. V lost 8 bases, J lost 6 bases, and 6 bases stayed unmatched. The CDR3 spans 12 residues. CDR1 is SNHLY, CDR2 FYNNEI, per germline. CDR3 DNA: TGTGCCAGCCGGGGGGGGCCCTCCGAGCAGTACTTC. This gives the protein CASRGGPSEQYF. Drawing the rest from reference TRBV2 and TRBJ2-7, the complete variable domain is EPEVTQTPSHQVTQMGQEVILRCVPISNHLYFYWYRQILGQKVEFLVSFYNNEISEKSEIFDDQFSVERPDGSNFTLKIRSTKLEDSAMYFCASRGGPSEQYFGPGTRLTVT.